Detailed here is one T cell receptor beta chain. Its target is not known. The sample belongs to a study of cytomegalovirus exposure and HLA in healthy donors. For the study at large: Earlier findings included about 120 million unique TCR beta sequences obtained from 170 million or so T cells.

The PCR was carried out with 60 Vbeta primers and 13 Jbeta primers. Some clones are missing from TCRdb's copy, which holds only in-frame ones; the method was immunoSEQ multiplex PCR. This sample carries under 150,000 clones, about 79% of them seen once, and the ten largest clones take over 2.5%. General observations from the study: Previously analyzed data showed that most TCR beta V segments were productive at a frequency of about 87% or about 30%. As a later analysis revealed, most CMV-associated TCR beta chains appeared HLA-restricted. Across all donors, roughly uniform sequencing depth was an assumption of the presence/absence analyses.

This CDR3 is 16 amino acids long. Trimming shortened V by 3 bases and J by 2 bases, and 16 bases separated the two germline ends. CDR1 LNHDA and CDR2 SQIVND come from the germline V gene (reference sequence). This clonotype was obtained from a male donor in good health and CMV-seronegative. Source material: PBMCs. V gene TRBV19 combines with J gene TRBJ2-5, with D maybe TRBD1 (6 bases). The CDR3 spells CASSIGAGAVQETQYF. The CDR3 nucleotides read TGTGCCAGTAGTATCGGGGCAGGGGCCGTACAAGAGACCCAGTACTTC.